This TCR beta chain is from a study of shared clonotypes between healthy human individuals. Study context: Each donor's CD8 memory used one plate, CD8 naive two, each CD4 subset three.

A note on this clone: Its target is unknown.

The CDR3 is 12 residues long. From germline, CDR1 is LNHDA and CDR2 SQIVND (reference sequence). The V gene lost 0 bases and the J gene lost 11 bases, with 11 bases spanning the gap. Study-wide results and caveats: Rarefaction exposed incomplete sorted-subset sequencing despite large depth. Lower generation probabilities were found for non-shared clonotypes than for those shared by all four donors.

Authors' analysis steps: Quality scores were absent from the junction-only immunoSEQ sequences, so filtering differed. Method: immunoSEQ multiplex PCR; TCRdb's copy keeps in-frame clones and lacks some. D and trimming come from the DNA, and the V and J calls and clone size come from that table. The sample consists of millions of clones, approximately 92% of them appearing once. The clonotype was recovered from a man younger than 35 in good health. This chain joins TRBV19 and TRBJ2-7; TRBD1 might be the D (6 bases). Sequencing input: naive CD4+ T cells sorted from blood. The subset is: CD45RA+ positively selected. CDR3 residues: CASSIEGAGEYF. The CDR3 bases are TGTGCCAGTAGTATAGAGGGGGCAGGGGAGTACTTC.